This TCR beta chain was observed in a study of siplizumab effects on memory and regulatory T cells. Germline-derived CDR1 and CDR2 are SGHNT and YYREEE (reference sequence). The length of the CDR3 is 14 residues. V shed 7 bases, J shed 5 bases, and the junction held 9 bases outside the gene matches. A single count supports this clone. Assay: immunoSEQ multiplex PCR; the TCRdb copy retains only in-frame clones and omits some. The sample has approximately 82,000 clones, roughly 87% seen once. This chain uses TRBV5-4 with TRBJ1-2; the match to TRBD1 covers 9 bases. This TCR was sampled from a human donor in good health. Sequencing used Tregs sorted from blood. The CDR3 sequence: CASCSTGGRYGYTF. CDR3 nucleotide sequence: TGTGCCAGCTGTTCGACAGGGGGGAGATATGGCTACACCTTC.